This T cell receptor beta chain came from a study of blood T cell repertoires in COVID-19. On the study more broadly: T cells, B-cell-depleted T cells, or PBMCs supplied cDNA or gDNA.

Participants spanned ages about 18 to 90 years and resided in 24 US areas. Clinical histories supplied by participants themselves formed the basis of cohort assignment. Original methodology: Using reference gene primer amplification, nucleated cell counts were estimated. Sequenced by immunoSEQ multiplex PCR; TCRdb stores in-frame clones only, minus some. V, J and clone size are taken as reported in that table, and D and trimming were inferred from the DNA itself. The sample includes approximately 260,000 clones, roughly 87% of them seen just once. Germline values: CDR1 MNHEY, CDR2 SVGAGI. The CDR3 has 13 residues. V was shortened by 7 bases and J by 5 bases, with 12 bases between the two germline ends.

The material sequenced was PBMCs or T cells enriched from blood (not recorded which). The chain is built from TRBV6-5 and TRBJ2-1; D is possibly TRBD1 (6 bases). This receptor was identified in a woman younger than 45 with acute COVID-19. The CDR3 protein is CASKGTPNNEQFF. In DNA, the CDR3 is TGTGCCAGCAAGGGGACACCGAACAATGAGCAGTTCTTC.